Listed below are T cell receptor beta chains from one sample, sequenced in a study of STAT5B mutations in CD4+ large granular lymphocyte leukemia. Only in-frame clones appear in the TCRdb table, and some are missing; sequencing was by immunoSEQ multiplex PCR. The sample holds around 21,000 clones, 78% seen once. The specimen sequenced was CD4+ T cells from blood buffy coats. The receptor set was obtained from a human donor in good health. CDR3s include the opening cysteine and the closing phenylalanine or tryptophan. D genes are given only for firm matches. The size field is filled for only some rows; it gives once, few, many or a size class.

clone_size j_call d_call v_call cdr3_aa cdr3_nt
once TRBJ2-5 NA TRBV15 CATSRYGTHQETQYF TGTGCCACCAGCAGATATGGGACACACCAAGAGACCCAGTACTTC
few TRBJ1-1 NA TRBV5-1 CASSPRRETEAFF TGCGCCAGCAGCCCGAGGAGAGAAACTGAAGCTTTCTTT
NA TRBJ2-4 NA TRBV4-1 CASSQGVGLLSSIQYF TGCGCCAGCAGCCAGGGGGTAGGACTATTAAGTAGCATTCAGTACTTC
NA TRBJ1-2 TRBD1 TRBV10-3 CAISESTGTGVGYTF TGTGCCATCAGTGAGTCGACGGGAACAGGGGTCGGCTACACCTTC
NA TRBJ1-1 NA TRBV5-1 CASSFESARGGTEAFF TGCGCCAGCAGCTTTGAGTCAGCGAGAGGTGGCACTGAAGCTTTCTTT
NA TRBJ2-6 NA TRBV15 CATSEGGYGANVLTF TGTGCCACCAGCGAGGGTGGTTACGGGGCCAACGTCCTGACTTTC
NA TRBJ1-5 TRBD1 TRBV28 CASSPQAGQRGPQHF TGTGCCAGCAGTCCTCAGGCGGGACAGCGGGGGCCCCAGCATTTT
few TRBJ1-5 NA TRBV29-1 CSVAMGSNQPQHF TGCAGCGTTGCTATGGGGAGCAATCAGCCCCAGCATTTT
NA TRBJ1-3 NA TRBV7-8 CASSPGGPNSGNTIYF TGTGCCAGCAGCCCCGGTGGGCCCAACTCTGGAAACACCATATATTTT
once TRBJ2-5 NA TRBV7-2 CASSRQVVETQYF TGTGCCAGCAGCCGACAGGTGGTAGAGACCCAGTACTTC
NA TRBJ2-2 NA TRBV4-2 CASSQDINRELFF TGTGCCAGCAGTCAAGATATTAACCGGGAGCTGTTTTTT
NA TRBJ2-6 NA TRBV2 CASSYGSSGANVLTF TGTGCCAGCAGTTATGGCAGCTCTGGGGCCAACGTCCTGACTTTC
few TRBJ1-1 NA TRBV5-1 CASSQLIGKNTEAFF TGCGCCAGCAGCCAACTCATCGGCAAGAACACTGAAGCTTTCTTT
few TRBJ2-2 NA TRBV14 CASSPLRGWKTGELFF TGTGCCAGCAGCCCCTTAAGGGGATGGAAGACCGGGGAGCTGTTTTTT
NA TRBJ1-3 NA TRBV7-9 CASSPNLGTGNTIYF TGTGCCAGCAGCCCCAATCTAGGTACCGGAAACACCATATATTTT
NA TRBJ1-3 NA TRBV5-1 CASSLSGVGGNTIYF TGCGCCAGCAGCTTGAGCGGGGTTGGAGGAAACACCATATATTTT
NA TRBJ1-1 NA TRBV6-5 CASSYSGGVYTEAFF TGTGCCAGCAGTTACTCAGGGGGGGTTTACACTGAAGCTTTCTTT
NA TRBJ2-3 TRBD2 TRBV4-3 CASSQDASGSLDTQYF TGCGCCAGCAGCCAAGATGCTAGCGGGAGTCTGGATACGCAGTATTTT
NA TRBJ2-5 TRBD1 TRBV9 CASSVGTGQETQYF TGTGCCAGCAGCGTCGGGACAGGCCAAGAGACCCAGTACTTC
NA TRBJ2-7 NA TRBV7-3 CASSPGRDDEQYF TGTGCCAGCAGTCCGGGACGGGACGACGAGCAGTACTTC
NA TRBJ2-3 TRBD2 TRBV13 CASSLVGGGRDTQYF TGTGCCAGCAGCTTAGTTGGGGGGGGACGTGATACGCAGTATTTT
NA TRBJ2-3 NA TRBV20-1 CTAEHTDTQYF TGCACAGCCGAGCACACAGATACGCAGTATTTT
NA TRBJ2-2 TRBD2 TRBV11-2 CASSLAGGKTSTGELFF TGTGCCAGCAGCTTAGCGGGGGGTAAAACTAGCACCGGGGAGCTGTTTTTT
NA TRBJ2-3 NA TRBV9 CASSTSASPDTQYF TGTGCCAGCAGCACTAGTGCGAGCCCAGATACGCAGTATTTT
few TRBJ2-5 TRBD2 TRBV7-2 CASSTHSGGQETQYF TGTGCCAGCAGCACCCATAGCGGGGGCCAAGAGACCCAGTACTTC
NA TRBJ1-1 TRBD1 TRBV29-1 CSVSTGGTEAFF TGCAGCGTGTCCACAGGGGGCACTGAAGCTTTCTTT
once TRBJ2-1 NA TRBV5-8 CASTQGGTGHNEQFF TGTGCCAGCACCCAGGGGGGAACTGGGCACAATGAGCAGTTCTTC
NA TRBJ1-5 NA TRBV7-2 CASSFEAGKIQPQHF TGTGCCAGCAGCTTTGAGGCGGGGAAAATTCAGCCCCAGCATTTT
NA TRBJ2-1 NA TRBV25-1 CASRRYNEQFF TGTGCCAGCAGGAGATACAATGAGCAGTTCTTC
NA TRBJ2-6 NA TRBV2 CASSEGGAHTPGANVLTF TGTGCCAGCAGTGAAGGGGGCGCCCATACCCCTGGGGCCAACGTCCTGACTTTC
NA TRBJ2-7 NA TRBV18 CASSPSIIDEQYF TGTGCCAGCTCACCTTCTATTATCGACGAGCAGTACTTC
NA TRBJ2-2 NA TRBV5-6 CASSRPSPAGELFF TGTGCCAGCAGCCGGCCAAGCCCGGCGGGGGAGCTGTTTTTT
once TRBJ1-2 NA TRBV2 CASSALDSRYGYTF TGTGCCAGCAGTGCCTTGGACAGCCGATATGGCTACACCTTC
few TRBJ2-2 NA TRBV5-1 CASSLKGNTGELFF TGCGCCAGCAGCTTAAAGGGGAACACCGGGGAGCTGTTTTTT
NA TRBJ1-4 NA TRBV19 CASSTYRPEKLFF TGTGCCAGTAGTACCTACAGGCCTGAAAAACTGTTTTTT
NA TRBJ1-2 NA TRBV19 CASSSQGTGRYGYTF TGTGCCAGTAGTTCACAGGGTACAGGTCGCTATGGCTACACCTTC
NA TRBJ2-5 TRBD2 TRBV7-9 CASSAGLAGGETQYF TGTGCCAGCAGCGCGGGACTAGCGGGAGGAGAGACCCAGTACTTC
NA TRBJ2-1 TRBD2 TRBV2 CASSTTGLDNNEQFF TGTGCCAGCAGTACAACGGGACTAGATAACAATGAGCAGTTCTTC
NA TRBJ2-5 NA TRBV5-1 CASSLDGGLTQYF TGCGCCAGCAGCCTGGATGGGGGGTTGACCCAGTACTTC
NA TRBJ1-2 TRBD1 TRBV7-2 CASTKDRVGGYTF TGTGCCAGCACCAAGGACAGGGTGGGAGGCTACACCTTC
NA TRBJ2-2 TRBD1 TRBV7-9 CASSPGQGYTGELFF TGTGCCAGCAGTCCGGGACAGGGGTACACCGGGGAGCTGTTTTTT